The next 14 T cell receptor beta chains were all read from a single sample in a study of cytomegalovirus exposure and HLA in healthy donors. The PCR ran on 60 Vbeta and 13 Jbeta primers. Sequencing used immunoSEQ multiplex PCR; TCRdb keeps in-frame clones, though not all of them. The profile shows under 150,000 clones, approximately 90% of them singletons. Sequencing was done on a sample of PBMCs. These TCRs come from a young woman in good health and CMV-seronegative.

This clone occurred a few times. The rearrangement uses TRBV27 and TRBJ2-6, with a tentative D call TRBD1 (6 bases). The V end lost 5 bases, the J end lost 0 bases, and 14 bases lay between the germline ends. Germline CDR1 is MNHEY and CDR2 is SMNVEV (reference sequence). This CDR3 contains 17 residues. CDR3: CASSPLGALSGANVLTF. As DNA, the CDR3 is TGTGCCAGCAGTCCCTTGGGGGCCCTCTCTGGGGCCAACGTCCTGACTTTC. The whole variable domain, filled in from reference TRBV27 and TRBJ2-6, reads EAQVTQNPRYLITVTGKKLTVTCSQNMNHEYMSWYRQDPGLGLRQIYYSMNVEVTDKGDVPEGYKVSRKEKRNFPLILESPSPNQTSLYFCASSPLGALSGANVLTFGAGSRLTVL.

This sequence joins TRBV5-1 and TRBJ2-5, with D maybe TRBD2 (6 bases). The V end lost 4 bases, the J end lost 4 bases, and 20 bases lay between the germline ends. The CDR3 loop spans 16 amino acids. The germline CDR1 and CDR2 sequences are SGHRS and YFSETQ. The CDR3 bases are TGCGCCAGCAGCCCTGGTTATGCGCGGGAAGGAGAGACCCAGTACTTC. Translating gives CASSPGYAREGETQYF.

CDR3 nucleotides: TGTGCCAGCAGCTTAGCTGGGCCGGCAAATTCACCCCTCCACTTT. Translation gives CASSLAGPANSPLHF. V gene TRBV7-9 combines with J gene TRBJ1-6; D not certain. From germline, CDR1 is SEHNR and CDR2 FQNEAQ (reference sequence). This CDR3 is 15 amino acids long. V lost 0 bases and J 7 bases, leaving 10 bases between the germline ends.

This clone has more than one count but fewer than ten. The rearrangement uses TRBV4-1 and TRBJ1-2; no definite D call. Germline CDR1 is MGHRA and CDR2 is YSYEKL. CDR3 length: 12 residues. With 1 base removed from V and 8 bases from J, the gap between germline ends came to 8 bases. The CDR3 sequence: CASSQGLRGYTF. The DNA of the CDR3 is TGCGCCAGCAGCCAAGGTCTCCGGGGCTACACCTTC.

V usage is TRBV19 and J usage is TRBJ2-2; the D gene is possibly TRBD1 (6 bases). Germline V gives CDR1 LNHDA, CDR2 SQIVND (reference sequence). The CDR3 consists of 13 residues. With 10 bases removed from V and 0 bases from J, the gap between germline ends came to 9 bases. CDR3 residues: CATEGANTGELFF. DNA for the CDR3: TGTGCCACTGAGGGGGCGAACACCGGGGAGCTGTTTTTT.

The chain uses TRBV30 and TRBJ2-5, with 9 bases matching TRBD2. Germline V gene lookup returns CDR1 GTSNPN and CDR2 SVGIG (reference sequence). After removal of 0 bases from V and 9 bases from J, the junction contained 5 bases not matched to a gene. The CDR3 contains 13 residues. CDR3 loop: CAWSVSGGRAQYF. CDR3 coding DNA: TGTGCCTGGAGTGTAAGCGGGGGGCGGGCCCAGTACTTC.

J is TRBJ1-2 and V is TRBV27, with TRBD1 matching 9 bases. The V gene's germline CDR1 is MNHEY and CDR2 SMNVEV (reference sequence). CDR3 length: 14 amino acids. V lost 5 bases to trimming and J lost 2 bases; unmatched junction nucleotides: 3. CDR3 coding DNA: TGTGCCAGCAGTACCGGACAGGGGAACTATGGCTACACCTTC. Translation: CASSTGQGNYGYTF.

V gene TRBV10-3 combines with J gene TRBJ2-1; tentatively, D is TRBD2 (6 bases). This CDR3 spans 16 amino acids. The germline V gene has CDR1 ENHRY and CDR2 SYGVKD. V shed 0 bases and J shed 3 bases, with 12 bases lying between them. Written as DNA, the CDR3 is TGTGCCATCAGTGAGTCGAGGGGCGGGATCTACAATGAGCAGTTCTTC. Translating gives CAISESRGGIYNEQFF.

This chain connects TRBV2 to TRBJ1-6, with D possibly TRBD1 on 5 matching bases. V was pared by 2 bases and J by 2 bases, with 10 bases between. The CDR3 runs 16 residues. Germline CDR1 is SNHLY and CDR2 is FYNNEI. CDR3 sequence (DNA): TGTGCCAGCAGTGAAACAACAGGCGCCTATAATTCACCCCTCCACTTT. This gives the protein CASSETTGAYNSPLHF.

In this sample, this clone turned up once. The genes are TRBV6-6 and TRBJ1-2; D is possibly TRBD1 (5 bases). Germline lookup yields CDR1 MNHNY and CDR2 SVGAGI (reference sequence). V lost 0 bases, J lost 8 bases, and 7 bases lay in between. The CDR3 sequence is 12 residues long. The CDR3 bases are TGTGCCAGCAGTTACTCAGGGGAAGGCTACACCTTC. This codes for CASSYSGEGYTF.

This clone was observed a single time. The chain is built from TRBV7-7 and TRBJ2-7; tentatively, D is TRBD2 (6 bases). V was trimmed by 6 bases and J by 3 bases, leaving 15 bases between them. Germline loops: CDR1 SSHAT, CDR2 FNYEAQ (reference sequence). The CDR3 runs 14 residues. The CDR3 region is CASRTEGNDYEQYF. CDR3 nucleotide sequence: TGTGCCAGCAGGACGGAGGGCAACGACTACGAGCAGTACTTC.

This sequence joins TRBV5-1 and TRBJ2-6; TRBD1 agrees at 8 bases. Trimming removed 2 bases from V and 1 base from J; junction bases left unmatched: 5. The CDR3 contains 17 residues. CDR1 is SGHRS, CDR2 YFSETQ, per germline. CDR3 region: CASSFQGANSGANVLTF. DNA of the CDR3: TGCGCCAGCAGCTTTCAGGGGGCAAATTCTGGGGCCAACGTCCTGACTTTC. Supplemented by reference TRBV5-1 and TRBJ2-6, the full variable domain reads KAGVTQTPRYLIKTRGQQVTLSCSPISGHRSVSWYQQTPGQGLQFLFEYFSETQRNKGNFPGRFSGRQFSNSRSEMNVSTLELGDSALYLCASSFQGANSGANVLTFGAGSRLTVL.

The V call is TRBV6-1, the J call TRBJ2-7, with 8 bases that match TRBD1. The J segment lost 3 bases and the V segment lost 3 bases, leaving 19 bases of the junction unmatched. Germline V gene data show CDR1 as MNHNS and CDR2 as SASEGT. This CDR3 has 19 amino acids. The CDR3 sequence is CASSDGGQGLNVIIYEQYF. In DNA, the CDR3 is TGTGCCAGCAGTGACGGAGGACAGGGTCTTAATGTGATCATCTACGAGCAGTACTTC.

The chain carries TRBV6-1 and TRBJ1-2; the D gene is possibly TRBD1 (5 bases). V was shortened by 6 bases and J by 5 bases, with 19 bases between the two germline ends. CDR1 and CDR2 (germline): MNHNS, SASEGT. The CDR3 extends over 15 amino acids. The CDR3 spells CASSAWGGEGYGYTF. Here the CDR3 DNA reads TGTGCCAGCAGCGCATGGGGGGGAGAGGGTTATGGCTACACCTTC.